These 15 T cell receptor beta chains were sequenced from one sample in a study of T cells in Graves' hyperthyroidism and ophthalmopathy. TCR beta CDR3 region amplification was performed from RNA transcripts. The study used the HTBI primer set for a first-round RT-PCR of the TCR CDR3. TCRdb re-analysed the multiplex PCR reads in MiXCR, keeping a single row per CDR3 protein. The table lists approximately 98,000 distinct CDR3 sequences, roughly 40% of them singletons. The sequencing sample was made of peripheral blood or thyroid tissue (not recorded which). The receptors originated from a woman aged 30 to 39 with Graves' hyperthyroidism.

This clonotype was found a few times. The V and J genes are TRBV11-2 and TRBJ1-1, with D maybe TRBD1 (6 bases). Trimming shortened V by 5 bases and J by 1 base, and 11 bases separated the two germline ends. From germline, CDR1 is SGHAT and CDR2 FQNNGV. This CDR3 spans 14 amino acids. The CDR3 DNA is TGTGCCAGCAGCCGAGGGGGGTCGAACACTGAAGCTTTCTTT. Translating it yields CASSRGGSNTEAFF. Full variable domain (rest looked up from reference TRBV11-2 and TRBJ1-1): EAGVAQSPRYKIIEKRQSVAFWCNPISGHATLYWYQQILGQGPKLLIQFQNNGVVDDSQLPKDRFSAERLKGVDSTLKIQPAKLEDSAVYLCASSRGGSNTEAFFGQGTRLTVV.

V gene TRBV10-3 combines with J gene TRBJ1-6; TRBD1 matches at 9 bases. This CDR3 region has 15 residues. The germline gives CDR1 ENHRY, CDR2 SYGVKD. The ends lost 4 bases at V and 9 bases at J; junction bases unmatched: 7. For the CDR3, the DNA is TGTGCCATCAGTGCGGGACAGGGAAGGGGTTCACCCCTCCACTTT. Translating gives CAISAGQGRGSPLHF.

This clonotype turned up a few times. The V call is TRBV10-3, the J call TRBJ2-7; the match to TRBD2 covers 10 bases. Germline trimming cut 6 bases from V and 7 bases from J; bases unmatched to any gene: 9. Germline V CDR1 and CDR2: ENHRY, SYGVKD. The CDR3 spans 14 residues. CDR3 residues: CAIRRAGGPREQYF. As DNA, the CDR3 is TGTGCCATCAGACGAGCGGGAGGGCCTCGGGAGCAGTACTTC.

This chain links TRBV7-3 with TRBJ1-1; tentative D call: TRBD1 (6 bases). Germline V gene data show CDR1 as SGHTA and CDR2 as FQGTGA. Trimming took 5 bases from V and 7 from J, leaving 17 bases between them. This CDR3 region has 14 residues. CDR3 residues: CASSVAGGQDEAFF. CDR3 bases: TGTGCCAGCAGCGTCGCGGGGGGGCAGGATGAAGCTTTCTTT.

This clonotype showed up many times. V gene TRBV4-1 combines with J gene TRBJ2-2, with D unresolved. The germline V gene has CDR1 MGHRA and CDR2 YSYEKL. Trimming stripped 3 bases from V and 9 bases from J, with 11 bases between. This CDR3 contains 13 residues. The CDR3 bases are TGCGCCAGCAGCCATGGACCATCCAGGGAGCTGTTTTTT. Amino acids: CASSHGPSRELFF.

About this clonotype: This clone may be a read error of a much larger clone one base away. The gene calls are TRBV6-1 and TRBJ2-2; maybe TRBD2 (5 bases). CDR1 is MNHNS, CDR2 SASEGT, per germline. The CDR3 is 14 amino acids. The CDR3 here is CASQLEMNTGELVF. The DNA for the CDR3 is TGTGCCAGCCAATTGGAAATGAACACCGGGGAGCTGGTTTTT.

The chain joins TRBV9 to TRBJ2-5; 10 nucleotides align to TRBD1. The CDR3 is made up of 14 amino acids. Germline V gives CDR1 SGDLS, CDR2 YYNGEE. The V segment lost 3 bases and the J segment 5 bases; nucleotides outside the gene matches: 4. Here the CDR3 reads CASSDGTGEETQYF. The CDR3 DNA is TGTGCCAGCAGCGACGGGACAGGGGAGGAGACCCAGTACTTC. The full variable domain, in which reference TRBV9 and TRBJ2-5 provide the parts outside the CDR3, is DSGVTQTPKHLITATGQRVTLRCSPRSGDLSVYWYQQSLDQGLQFLIQYYNGEERAKGNILERFSAQQFPDLHSELNLSSLELGDSALYFCASSDGTGEETQYFGPGTRLLVL.

The chain combines TRBV7-9 with TRBJ2-2; D possibly corresponds to TRBD2 (6 bases). V was pared by 1 base and J by 4 bases, with 13 bases between. The germline gives CDR1 SEHNR, CDR2 FQNEAQ (reference sequence). The CDR3 runs to 16 residues. DNA for the CDR3: TGTGCCAGCAGCTTAGGAAATCGGGAGCTCACCGGGGAGCTGTTTTTT. Residues: CASSLGNRELTGELFF.

As regards this clonotype: In this CDR3 the conserved last residue, phenylalanine or tryptophan, is missing, so a read error is likely. CDR3 protein: CASSFGWPSGNAIYL. CDR3 DNA: TGCGCCAGCAGCTTCGGGTGGCCCTCTGGAAACGCCATATATCTT. The V and J genes are TRBV5-1 and TRBJ1-3; D is ambiguous. The CDR3 length is 15 residues. Germline CDR1 reads SGHRS; CDR2 reads YFSETQ.

The chain uses TRBV7-2 and TRBJ2-7; TRBD2 matches at 13 bases. CDR1 and CDR2 (germline): SGHTA, FQGNSA. The CDR3 covers 16 residues. V lost 5 bases, J lost 4 bases, and 8 bases stayed unmatched. CDR3 in DNA: TGTGCCAGCAGCAGACCGGGACTAGCGGGAAGGTACGAGCAGTACTTC. It translates to CASSRPGLAGRYEQYF.

This clonotype was counted many times. The chain recombines TRBV19 with TRBJ1-2; tentatively, D is TRBD1 (6 bases). Germline V CDR1 and CDR2: LNHDA, SQIVND (reference sequence). The CDR3 length is 16 residues. Trimming stripped 5 bases from V and 2 bases from J, with 18 bases between. This chain's CDR3 is CASSAGGGNVNYGYTF. The CDR3 DNA sequence: TGTGCCAGTAGTGCTGGAGGGGGAAACGTCAACTATGGCTACACCTTC.

This clonotype was detected ten times or more. The CDR3 DNA sequence: TGTGCCAGCAGCTTGGTTCTGGAAGAAAAACTGTTTTTT. Translating gives CASSLVLEEKLFF. The rearrangement joins TRBV5-6 to TRBJ1-4; D is unresolved. The CDR3 totals 13 residues. Trimming took 0 bases from V and 8 from J, leaving 8 bases between them. Germline lookup yields CDR1 SGHDT and CDR2 YYEEEE.

V is TRBV25-1 and J is TRBJ2-7; unclear D gene. V lost 7 bases to trimming and J lost 0 bases, with 4 bases between them. The CDR3 contains 11 residues. Germline V lookup: CDR1 MGHDK, CDR2 SYGVNS. CDR3 in DNA: TGTGCCAGCACCAACTCCTACGAGCAGTACTTC. The encoded protein is CASTNSYEQYF.

This clonotype was seen a handful of times. This may stem from a read error, because a much larger clone lies one nucleotide away. CDR3 nucleotides: TGTGCCGGCAGCTTACGGAGGGGGTGGCAAGAACAAGAGACCCAGTACTTC. Residues: CAGSLRRGWQEQETQYF. J is TRBJ2-5 and V is TRBV13, with D possibly called TRBD1 or TRBD2 (6 bases each). Germline CDR1 and CDR2: PRHDT and FYEKMQ (reference sequence). The length of the CDR3 is 17 residues.

This chain joins TRBV10-3 and TRBJ2-7, with 10 nucleotides matching TRBD1. The CDR3 length is 15 residues. With 6 bases clipped from V and 2 bases from J, the junction kept 7 bases outside the gene matches. The V gene's germline CDR1 is ENHRY and CDR2 SYGVKD. The DNA of the CDR3 is TGTGCCATCAGCCACCGGGACAGGGGAGCCTACGAGCAGTACTTC. It translates to CAISHRDRGAYEQYF.